The subject of this entry is one T cell receptor beta chain. This clonotype was observed at least ten times. There is no known antigen for this receptor. Base qualities were left out, and no much larger clone turns up one base away. Stable Graves' hyperthyroidism was defined as no progression to ophthalmopathy during 18 months of follow-up. Hyperthyroidism patients were newly diagnosed, with disease duration under 2 months, and aged 18 to 65 years. The study excluded patients with uncontrolled infections, other autoimmune diseases, pregnancy or lactation. Diagnoses were based on clinical symptoms, serum thyroxine and TRAb, thyroid ultrasound and orbital computed tomography. PBMCs were separated from 7.5 to 10 ml of fresh peripheral blood using Ficoll-Paque density gradient centrifugation. Total RNA was extracted using Trizol reagent, and RNA quality was assessed on an Agilent 2100 Bioanalyzer. The TCR beta CDR3 regions were amplified from RNA transcripts. A first-round RT-PCR of the TCR CDR3 used the HTBI primer set with the Qiagen OneStep RT-PCR kit. Libraries were constructed in a second round of multiplex PCR, after which size selection and purification were performed. Libraries were sequenced paired-end with 100 bp reads on an Illumina HiSeq2000. The paper's processing steps were these. Raw data were processed with SOAPnuke, discarding reads with adapters, uncalled bases, mean Phred below 15, or no exact constant-primer or identifier match. COPE v1.2.5 was used to merge high-quality paired reads, and clonotypes were defined as unique nucleotide sequences. MiTCR v1.1 was used to align clonotypes to the IMGT TRBV, TRBD and TRBJ reference segments. Analysis was restricted to V-J combinations with a frequency above 0.0001, which covered about 99% of repertoires. The TCS score was defined as F50 (clonal expansion) divided by E x V (chaos), with BLOSUM62-based TCRdist calculated between CDR3 peptides within each V-J. Welch's t-statistics and random forest reduced some 510 V-J features to 10 to 15, which were used in a naive Bayes classifier (R e1071). TCRdb itself trimmed the public reads at Q25 with fastp, ran MiXCR and retained productive beta chains. Each entry is one CDR3 protein sequence, shown with its most common DNA and genes. In this record, the V and J calls reflect TCRdb's handling and not the investigators' own analysis. For this sample the table gives approximately 640,000 distinct CDR3 sequences, of which roughly 17% were detected only once. Clones ranked in the top ten supply roughly 16% of the sample.

The data were taken from a study of T cells in Graves' hyperthyroidism and ophthalmopathy (dated 2019 in TCRdb). With regard to the full study: Peripheral blood samples were taken at the time of initial diagnosis, prior to any treatment. To identify TCR V-J signatures that set the groups apart, the researchers used a discovery cohort of 100 patients, made up of 43 with Graves' ophthalmopathy and around 58 with stable Graves' hyperthyroidism. An independent validation cohort of around 20 hyperthyroidism patients and 17 patients who later progressed to ophthalmopathy tested prospective prediction of ophthalmopathy. The approximately 95 discovery patients were divided at random into training and test sets in a 7:3 ratio. In about six Graves' hyperthyroidism patients, the study also compared T-cell repertoires from thyroid tissue with T-cell repertoires from blood. After sampling, hyperthyroidism patients received methimazole starting at 30 mg daily, and ophthalmopathy patients received high-dose intravenous methylprednisolone. TCR Vbeta CDR3 sequencing of 130 to 150 peripheral blood samples (under 45 ophthalmopathy, under 80 hyperthyroidism and some 17 progressor patients) is reported in the paper.

From a lookup of the germline V gene, CDR1 and CDR2 are SGHDN and FVKESK. Including cysteine and phenylalanine, the CDR3 has 11 amino acids. The read is trimmed to its CDR3 DNA, 33 bases read in frame from base 1. V was cut back by 1 base and J by 5 bases, leaving a gap of 2 bases between them. Summary of the overall study and its limitations: Most expanded thyroid clonotypes (frequency above 0.001) were also found in blood, which suggests that blood repertoires may mirror thyroid immune responses. No statistical method was used to fix the sample size in advance, and group allocation was not hidden from the investigators. A model built on a 13 V-J signature distinguished ophthalmopathy from stable hyperthyroidism, reaching around 90% sensitivity and 81.08% specificity in cross-validation and 80%/75% in testing. In validation, the model predicted progression to ophthalmopathy with over 65% sensitivity and 72% to 75% specificity, a median of around six months before onset.

The material sequenced was blood. The chain is assembled from TRBV14 and TRBJ2-5, with no confident D gene call. This clonotype was obtained from a man aged 50 to 59 with Graves' hyperthyroidism. The CDR3 region has the sequence CASSQVETQYF. The DNA reads TGTGCCAGCAGCCAAGTGGAGACCCAGTACTTC.